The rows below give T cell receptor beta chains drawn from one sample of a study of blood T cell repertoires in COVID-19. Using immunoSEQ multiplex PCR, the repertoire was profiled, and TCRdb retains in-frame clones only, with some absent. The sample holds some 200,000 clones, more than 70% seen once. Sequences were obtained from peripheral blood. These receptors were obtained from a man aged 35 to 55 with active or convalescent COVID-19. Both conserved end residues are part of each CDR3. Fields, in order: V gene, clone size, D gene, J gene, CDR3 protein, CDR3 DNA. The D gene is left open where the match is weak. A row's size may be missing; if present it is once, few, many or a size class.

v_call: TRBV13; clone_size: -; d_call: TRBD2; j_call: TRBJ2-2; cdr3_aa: CASSSGTTNTGELFF; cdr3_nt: TGTGCCAGCAGTTCCGGGACTACTAACACCGGGGAGCTGTTTTTT
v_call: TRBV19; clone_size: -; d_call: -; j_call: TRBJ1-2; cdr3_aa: CASSIAGVKMSGYTF; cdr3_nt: TGTGCCAGTAGTATAGCAGGGGTGAAAATGAGTGGCTACACCTTC
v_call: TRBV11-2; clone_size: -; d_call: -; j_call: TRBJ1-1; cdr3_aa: CASSQSGGYTEAFF; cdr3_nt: TGTGCCAGCAGCCAATCTGGAGGTTACACTGAAGCTTTCTTT
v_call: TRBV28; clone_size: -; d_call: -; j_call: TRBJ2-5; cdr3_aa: CASSSRRTLQETQYF; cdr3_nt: TGTGCCAGCAGTTCGCGAAGGACACTTCAAGAGACCCAGTACTTC
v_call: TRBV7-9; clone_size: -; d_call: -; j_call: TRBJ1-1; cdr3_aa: CASSLEAGWAFF; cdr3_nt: TGTGCCAGCAGCTTAGAGGCAGGGTGGGCTTTCTTT
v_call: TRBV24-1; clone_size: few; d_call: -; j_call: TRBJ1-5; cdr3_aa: CATSDTRQDWQPQHF; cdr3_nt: TGTGCCACCAGTGATACCCGACAGGATTGGCAGCCCCAGCATTTT
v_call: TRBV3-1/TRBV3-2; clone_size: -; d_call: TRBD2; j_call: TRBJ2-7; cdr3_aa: CASSLRNGRAGYEQYF; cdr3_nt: TGTGCCAGCAGCCTCCGAAACGGGAGGGCAGGCTACGAGCAGTACTTC
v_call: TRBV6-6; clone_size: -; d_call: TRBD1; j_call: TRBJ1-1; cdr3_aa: CASKQGANTEAFF; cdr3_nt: TGTGCCAGCAAACAGGGGGCGAACACTGAAGCTTTCTTT
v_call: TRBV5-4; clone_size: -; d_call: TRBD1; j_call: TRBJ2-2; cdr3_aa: CASSLYRGHGELFF; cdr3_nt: TGTGCCAGCAGCTTGTACAGGGGGCACGGGGAGCTGTTTTTT
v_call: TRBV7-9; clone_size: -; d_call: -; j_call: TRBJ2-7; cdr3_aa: CASASGIGYEQYF; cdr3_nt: TGTGCCAGCGCTTCAGGGATTGGGTACGAGCAGTACTTC
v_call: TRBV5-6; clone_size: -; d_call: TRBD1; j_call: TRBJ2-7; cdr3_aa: CASSLRDRPYEQYF; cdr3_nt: TGTGCCAGCAGCCTCCGGGACAGACCCTACGAGCAGTACTTC
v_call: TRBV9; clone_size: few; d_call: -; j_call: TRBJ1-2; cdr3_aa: CASSVGGGQNYGYTF; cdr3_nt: TGTGCCAGCAGCGTAGGGGGAGGCCAAAACTATGGCTACACCTTC
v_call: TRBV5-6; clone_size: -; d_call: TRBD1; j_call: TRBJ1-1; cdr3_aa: CASSLAGGNTEAFF; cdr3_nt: TGTGCCAGCAGCTTGGCAGGGGGCAACACTGAAGCTTTCTTT
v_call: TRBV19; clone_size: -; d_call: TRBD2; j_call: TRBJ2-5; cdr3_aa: CASSSRLAGVGWETQYF; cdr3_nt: TGTGCCAGTAGTTCTCGACTAGCGGGAGTTGGGTGGGAGACCCAGTACTTC
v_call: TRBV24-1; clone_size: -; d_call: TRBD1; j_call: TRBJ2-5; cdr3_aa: CATSAAGTGWETQYF; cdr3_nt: TGTGCCACCAGTGCCGCCGGGACAGGGTGGGAGACCCAGTACTTC
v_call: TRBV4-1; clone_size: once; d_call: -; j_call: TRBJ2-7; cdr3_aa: CASSQGQQFSYEQYF; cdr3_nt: TGCGCCAGCAGCCAAGGACAGCAATTCTCCTACGAGCAGTACTTC
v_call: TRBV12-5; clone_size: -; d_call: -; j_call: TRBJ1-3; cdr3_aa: CASGYWGGGNTIYF; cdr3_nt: TGTGCTAGTGGCTACTGGGGGGGCGGAAACACCATATATTTT
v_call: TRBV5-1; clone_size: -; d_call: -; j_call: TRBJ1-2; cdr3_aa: CASSLIPDKDYGYTF; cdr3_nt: TGCGCCAGCAGCTTAATTCCCGACAAGGACTATGGCTACACCTTC
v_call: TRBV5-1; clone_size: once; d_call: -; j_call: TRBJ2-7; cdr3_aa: CASRGLPSSYEQYF; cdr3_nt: TGCGCCAGCCGGGGACTCCCGAGCTCCTACGAGCAGTACTTC
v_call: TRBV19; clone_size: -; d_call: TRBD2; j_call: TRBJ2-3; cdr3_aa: CASSMSGASTDTQYF; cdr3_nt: TGTGCCAGTAGTATGAGCGGGGCTAGCACAGATACGCAGTATTTT
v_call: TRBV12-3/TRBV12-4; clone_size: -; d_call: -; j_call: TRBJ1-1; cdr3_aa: CASSSVAGGKAFF; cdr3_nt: TGTGCCAGCAGTTCCGTGGCGGGGGGGAAAGCTTTCTTT
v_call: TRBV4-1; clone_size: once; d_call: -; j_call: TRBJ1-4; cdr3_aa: CASSQDWEEIGEKLFF; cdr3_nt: TGCGCCAGCAGCCAAGATTGGGAGGAGATAGGGGAAAAACTGTTTTTT
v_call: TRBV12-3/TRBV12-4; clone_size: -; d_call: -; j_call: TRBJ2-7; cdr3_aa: CASNRVGRDEQYF; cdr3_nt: TGTGCCAGCAACAGGGTGGGACGCGACGAGCAGTACTTC
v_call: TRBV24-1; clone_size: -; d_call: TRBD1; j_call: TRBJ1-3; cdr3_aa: CATSTDRACGNTIYF; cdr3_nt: TGTGCCACCAGTACCGACAGGGCTTGTGGAAACACCATATATTTT
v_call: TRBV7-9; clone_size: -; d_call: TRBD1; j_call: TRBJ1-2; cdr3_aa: CASSSSDRGDGYTF; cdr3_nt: TGTGCCAGCAGCTCCTCGGACAGGGGGGATGGCTACACCTTC
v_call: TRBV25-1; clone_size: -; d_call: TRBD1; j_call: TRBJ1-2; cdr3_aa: CASRTDRPYGYTF; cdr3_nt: TGTGCCAGCAGGACGGACAGGCCCTATGGCTACACCTTC
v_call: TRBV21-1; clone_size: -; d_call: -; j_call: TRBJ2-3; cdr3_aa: CASSKVRLAGGMAQYF; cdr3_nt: TGTGCCAGCAGCAAAGTTAGACTAGCGGGGGGGATGGCGCAGTATTTT
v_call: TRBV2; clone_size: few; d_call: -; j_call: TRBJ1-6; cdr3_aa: CASREGAYNSPLHF; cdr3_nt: TGTGCCAGCAGAGAAGGGGCGTATAATTCACCCCTCCACTTT
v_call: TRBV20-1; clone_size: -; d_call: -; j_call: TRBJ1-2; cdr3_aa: CSAAEYGYTF; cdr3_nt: TGCAGTGCGGCGGAGTATGGCTACACCTTC
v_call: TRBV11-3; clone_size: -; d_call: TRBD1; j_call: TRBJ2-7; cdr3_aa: CASSQRQGYEQYF; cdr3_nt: TGTGCCAGCAGCCAAAGACAGGGCTACGAGCAGTACTTC
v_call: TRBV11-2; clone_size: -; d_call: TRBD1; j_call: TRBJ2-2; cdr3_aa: CASSLKGAGELFF; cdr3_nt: TGTGCCAGCAGCTTAAAGGGGGCGGGGGAGCTGTTTTTT
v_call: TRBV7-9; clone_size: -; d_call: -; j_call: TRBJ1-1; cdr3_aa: CASSSTLRGMNTEAFF; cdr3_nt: TGTGCCAGCAGCTCGACTCTCAGGGGTATGAACACTGAAGCTTTCTTT
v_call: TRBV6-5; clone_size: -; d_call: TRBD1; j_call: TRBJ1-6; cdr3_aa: CASRRDRENSPLHF; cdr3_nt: TGTGCCAGTAGAAGGGACAGGGAAAATTCACCCCTCCACTTT
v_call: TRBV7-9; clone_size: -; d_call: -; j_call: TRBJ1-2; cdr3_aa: CASSLGPDDIQYGYTF; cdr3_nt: TGTGCCAGCAGCTTGGGGCCGGACGATATTCAATATGGCTACACCTTC
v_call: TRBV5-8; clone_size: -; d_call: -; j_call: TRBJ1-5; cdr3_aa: CASSSTFLPQHF; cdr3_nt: TGTGCCAGCAGCTCTACCTTTTTGCCCCAGCATTTT
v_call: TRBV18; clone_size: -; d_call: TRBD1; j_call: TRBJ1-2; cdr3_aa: CASSPLGQEVYGYTF; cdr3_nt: TGTGCCAGCTCACCACTTGGACAGGAAGTCTATGGCTACACCTTC
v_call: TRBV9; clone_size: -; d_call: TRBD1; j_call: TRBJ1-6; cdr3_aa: CASSVYGTGYSPLHF; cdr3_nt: TGTGCCAGCAGCGTATATGGGACAGGGTATTCACCCCTCCACTTT
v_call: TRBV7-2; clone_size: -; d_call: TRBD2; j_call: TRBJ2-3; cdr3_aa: CASSPGGVGTDTQYF; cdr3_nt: TGTGCCAGCAGTCCCGGGGGGGTTGGGACAGATACGCAGTATTTT
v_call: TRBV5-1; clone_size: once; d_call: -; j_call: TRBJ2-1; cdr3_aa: CASSLDAQSRYNEQFF; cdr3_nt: TGCGCCAGCAGCTTGGACGCCCAAAGCCGGTACAATGAGCAGTTCTTC
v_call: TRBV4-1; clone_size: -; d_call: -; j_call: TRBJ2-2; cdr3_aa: CASSQPLTGELFF; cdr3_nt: TGCGCCAGCAGCCAACCTCTTACCGGGGAGCTGTTTTTT
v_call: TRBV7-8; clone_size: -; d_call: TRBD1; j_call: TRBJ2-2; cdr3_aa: CASRGTANTGELFF; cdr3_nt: TGTGCCAGCAGGGGGACAGCGAACACCGGGGAGCTGTTTTTT
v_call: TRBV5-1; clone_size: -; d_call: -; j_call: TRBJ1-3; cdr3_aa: CASSLDRASGNTIYF; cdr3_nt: TGCGCCAGCAGCTTGGACAGGGCATCTGGAAACACCATATATTTT
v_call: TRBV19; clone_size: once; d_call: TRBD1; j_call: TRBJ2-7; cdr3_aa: CASSIGTGGHEQYF; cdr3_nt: TGTGCCAGTAGTATAGGGACAGGGGGCCACGAGCAGTACTTC
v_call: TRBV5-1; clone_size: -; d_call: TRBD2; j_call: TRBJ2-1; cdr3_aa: CASSLVGGRAGNEQFF; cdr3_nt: TGCGCCAGCAGCTTGGTAGGCGGGAGGGCAGGGAATGAGCAGTTCTTC
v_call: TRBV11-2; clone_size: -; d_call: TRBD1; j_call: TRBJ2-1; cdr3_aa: CASSPGQGAKDEQFF; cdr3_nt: TGTGCCAGCAGCCCCGGACAGGGGGCCAAAGATGAGCAGTTCTTC
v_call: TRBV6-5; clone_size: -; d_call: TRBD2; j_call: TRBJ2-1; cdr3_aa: CASSSGGSVSEQFF; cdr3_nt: TGTGCCAGCAGTTCGGGGGGGTCTGTCAGTGAGCAGTTCTTC
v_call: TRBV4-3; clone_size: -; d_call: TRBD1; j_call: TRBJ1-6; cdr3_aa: CASSQQRQGYSPLHF; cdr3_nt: TGCGCCAGCAGCCAACAAAGACAGGGTTACTCACCCCTCCACTTT
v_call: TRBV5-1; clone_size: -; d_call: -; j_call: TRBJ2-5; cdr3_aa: CASSLLMGGGAETQYF; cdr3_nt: TGCGCCAGCAGCCTTCTGATGGGGGGGGGCGCCGAGACCCAGTACTTC
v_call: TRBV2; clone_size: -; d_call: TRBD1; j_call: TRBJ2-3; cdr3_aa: CASSGRTGFTDTQYF; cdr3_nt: TGTGCCAGCAGTGGGAGGACAGGGTTCACAGATACGCAGTATTTT
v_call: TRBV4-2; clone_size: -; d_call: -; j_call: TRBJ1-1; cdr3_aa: CASSQDQVVQEAFF; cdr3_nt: TGTGCCAGCAGCCAAGACCAAGTGGTCCAGGAAGCTTTCTTT
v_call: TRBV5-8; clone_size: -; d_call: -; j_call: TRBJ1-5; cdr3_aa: CASSVQGSSNQPQHF; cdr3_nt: TGTGCCAGCAGCGTTCAGGGGAGTAGCAATCAGCCCCAGCATTTT
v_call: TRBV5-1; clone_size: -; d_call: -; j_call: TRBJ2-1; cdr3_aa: CASSLEGSPLYNEQFF; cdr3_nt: TGCGCCAGCAGCTTGGAAGGGAGCCCCCTGTACAATGAGCAGTTCTTC
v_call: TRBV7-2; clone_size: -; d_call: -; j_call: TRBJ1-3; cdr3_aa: CASSQRQISGNTIYF; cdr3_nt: TGTGCCAGCAGCCAGAGACAGATCTCTGGAAACACCATATATTTT